This T cell receptor (beta chain) stems from a study of sequential checkpoint blockade in melanoma. Study-level information: Randomization was 1:1 between first-line nivolumab→ipilimumab and ipilimumab→nivolumab.

Treatment in this sample: randomized to nivolumab then ipilimumab (arm A) or the reverse (arm B). Profiling relied on immunoSEQ multiplex PCR, and the TCRdb table lists in-frame clones only, not all of them. This sample has approximately 13,000 clones, with more than 70% found just once. The TCR originated in a human patient with melanoma. Some clones in this sample may be carry-over from other donors' samples. The specimen comprised CD8+ T cells sorted from blood (inferred from file names), sampled from a patient given nivolumab and ipilimumab in sequence.

The CDR3 sequence is CASLSDDLNTEAFF. CDR3 DNA sequence: TGTGCCAGCCTTTCCGACGACTTGAACACTGAAGCTTTCTTT. The gene calls are TRBV2 and TRBJ1-1; D is undetermined. The V gene's germline CDR1 is SNHLY and CDR2 FYNNEI. The CDR3 runs to 14 residues. Deletions cut 8 bases from V and 0 bases from J, with 13 bases between.